The 21 T cell receptor beta chains below were found in one sample sequenced in a study of T cell repertoires in cytomegalovirus infection. TCRdb analysed the reads with MiXCR anew, one entry per CDR3 protein. The data hold 140,000 to 150,000 distinct CDR3 sequences, with about 32% observed a single time. Their antigen targets remain unknown. The source material was CD8+ T cells from cultured PBMCs, sampled from culture after CMV antigen stimulation. The receptors were gathered from a human donor in good health (CMV status not recorded). Some clones in this sample may be carry-over from other donors' samples.

V gene TRBV30 combines with J gene TRBJ1-2; TRBD1 might be the D (5 bases). V shed 0 bases and J shed 4 bases, with 15 bases lying between them. Per the germline V gene, CDR1 is GTSNPN and CDR2 is SVGIG (reference sequence). The CDR3 has 15 amino acids. The CDR3 DNA reads as TGTGCCTGGAGTGTAGCAGACAGATGGATCTATGGCTACACCTTC. Amino acid sequence: CAWSVADRWIYGYTF.

This CDR3 is CASSSLDRGDYTF. The DNA of the CDR3 is TGTGCCAGCAGTTCTCTCGACAGGGGTGACTACACCTTC. The chain employs TRBV6-5 and TRBJ1-2; 8 bases are a match to TRBD1. This CDR3 has 13 amino acids. Germline V lookup: CDR1 MNHEY, CDR2 SVGAGI. The junction had 8 bases not matched to a gene; V was cut back by 4 bases and J by 10 bases.

In its sample, this clonotype was seen many times. This chain connects TRBV20-1 to TRBJ1-4, with 11 bases aligning to TRBD1. The CDR3 totals 15 residues. Germline V CDR1 and CDR2: DFQATT, SNEGSKA (reference sequence). The ends lost 3 bases at V and 8 bases at J; junction bases unmatched: 8. The CDR3 is CSASSRGQGVEKLFF. The CDR3 DNA reads as TGCAGTGCTAGTAGCCGGGGACAGGGGGTAGAAAAACTGTTTTTT.

The sample holds many counts of this clonotype. The genes are TRBV5-6 and TRBJ1-1; D not certain. CDR1 and CDR2 from the germline V gene are SGHDT and YYEEEE. Trimming took off 3 bases at V and 5 bases at J, with 8 bases between the two ends. There are 12 residues in the CDR3. The CDR3 reads CASSWGGTEAFF. Here the CDR3 DNA reads TGTGCCAGCAGCTGGGGTGGGACTGAAGCTTTCTTT.

The sample holds a few counts of this clonotype. The chain combines TRBV7-4 with TRBJ2-7, with D possibly TRBD1 on 6 matching bases. The V gene's germline CDR1 is SGHVT and CDR2 SQSDAQ. The CDR3 spans 15 residues. V was shortened by 1 base and J by 1 base, with 11 bases between the two germline ends. The CDR3 nucleotides read TGTGCCAGCAGCTTAGGGACAGACCCTTCCTACGAGCAGTACTTC. This sequence encodes CASSLGTDPSYEQYF.

V is TRBV28 and J is TRBJ1-5, with D unresolved. Trimming removed 6 bases at V and 4 bases at J, with 13 bases between. CDR3 size: 14 residues. Germline V gene lookup returns CDR1 MDHEN and CDR2 SYDVKM. This chain's CDR3 is CASSPIPLNQPQHF. The DNA for the CDR3 is TGTGCCAGCAGCCCCATCCCCCTAAATCAGCCCCAGCATTTT.

V is TRBV6-1 and J is TRBJ2-7; 8 bases fit TRBD1. The CDR3 sequence is 13 residues long. The V and J ends lost 11 bases and 4 bases, in that order; junction bases with no gene match: 10. The germline gives CDR1 MNHNS, CDR2 SASEGT. The DNA of the CDR3 is TGTGCCGGCGCGGACAGGGTTTGGTACGAGCAGTACTTC. This gives the protein CAGADRVWYEQYF.

A note on this clonotype: Mismatch with germline at one junction end may stem from a read error. The V call is TRBV20-1, the J call TRBJ2-2, with 8 bases aligning to TRBD2. The CDR3 covers 16 residues. Germline V CDR1 and CDR2: DFQATT, SNEGSKA (reference sequence). CDR3 in DNA: TGCAGTGCTAGTGCCCCGGGACTAGGGAACACCGGGGAGCTGATTTTT. Its protein is CSASAPGLGNTGELIF.

Regarding this clonotype: One junction end does not reproduce the germline sequence, and a read error may be involved. The rearrangement links TRBV4-1 to TRBJ2-3, with D possibly matching TRBD1 (6 bases). In germline, CDR1 is MGHRA, CDR2 YSYEKL. The CDR3 length is 14 residues. The CDR3: CASSPGTRADTQCF. The CDR3 bases are TGCGCCAGCAGCCCGGGGACAAGAGCAGATACGCAGTGTTTT.

The chain is built from TRBV7-3 and TRBJ1-2, with D possibly TRBD1 on 5 matching bases. The V gene's germline CDR1 is SGHTA and CDR2 FQGTGA. Trimming left V 2 bases short and J 0 bases short, with 13 bases between. CDR3 length: 16 residues. The DNA for the CDR3 is TGTGCCAGCAGCTTAGGGGACGGACGGGCTAACTATGGCTACACCTTC. This sequence encodes CASSLGDGRANYGYTF.

The V call is TRBV19, the J call TRBJ2-1; a weak D match, TRBD1 (5 bases). The germline CDR1 and CDR2 sequences are LNHDA and SQIVND (reference sequence). CDR3 size: 13 residues. Between the trimmed V and J ends, which lost 3 bases and 6 bases, there was a span of 9 bases. CDR3 region: CASSIRGGNEQFF. As DNA, the CDR3 is TGTGCCAGTAGTATTAGGGGCGGCAATGAGCAGTTCTTC. Combining the CDR3 with reference TRBV19 and TRBJ2-1 gives the whole variable domain DGGITQSPKYLFRKEGQNVTLSCEQNLNHDAMYWYRQDPGQGLRLIYYSQIVNDFQKGDIAEGYSVSREKKESFPLTVTSAQKNPTAFYLCASSIRGGNEQFFGPGTRLTVL.

This chain uses TRBV2 with TRBJ2-1; either TRBD1 or TRBD2 may supply D (7 bases each). Germline CDR1 SNHLY, CDR2 FYNNEI. Between the trimmed V and J ends, which lost 10 bases and 5 bases, there was a span of 18 bases. CDR3 length: 14 residues. The CDR3 DNA follows: TGTGCCACAGGCCCAGGGGGGGGCCACAATGAGCAGTTCTTC. Translating it yields CATGPGGGHNEQFF.

The gene calls are TRBV4-1 and TRBJ2-7; 8 nucleotides agree with TRBD1. The CDR3 is made up of 15 amino acids. The V gene end was trimmed by 0 bases and the J gene end by 4 bases; junction bases not matched to a gene: 5. Germline V lookup: CDR1 MGHRA, CDR2 YSYEKL. For the CDR3, the DNA is TGCGCCAGCAGCCAAGACACAGGGGGGAATTACGAGCAGTACTTC. Translating gives CASSQDTGGNYEQYF.

The chain recombines TRBV19 with TRBJ2-7; no firm D call. In germline, CDR1 is LNHDA, CDR2 SQIVND (reference sequence). The CDR3 runs 13 residues. V lost 3 bases to trimming and J lost 3 bases, with 9 bases between them. The CDR3 spells CASSILPSYEQYF. The CDR3 coding sequence is TGTGCCAGTAGTATTCTGCCTAGCTACGAGCAGTACTTC.

This chain links TRBV6-1 with TRBJ2-5; the D gene could be TRBD1 or TRBD2 (6 bases each). Trimming left V 8 bases short and J 5 bases short, with 12 bases between. The CDR3 is 12 residues long. CDR1 and CDR2 (germline): MNHNS, SASEGT. CDR3 sequence reads: CASGGPGETQYF. The CDR3 nucleotides read TGTGCCAGCGGGGGGCCGGGTGAGACCCAGTACTTC.

This clonotype showed up just a few times. This chain links TRBV7-9 with TRBJ2-3; TRBD2 aligns across 7 bases. Germline-derived CDR1 and CDR2 are SEHNR and FQNEAQ (reference sequence). Trimming at V came to 5 bases and at J to 5 bases, leaving 13 bases not matched to a gene. The CDR3 runs 16 residues. The CDR3: CASSPDSGSAEDTQYF. CDR3 nucleotides: TGTGCCAGCAGCCCCGATAGCGGGTCGGCCGAAGATACGCAGTATTTT.

This chain connects TRBV2 to TRBJ2-2; 8 bases line up with TRBD2. The CDR3 consists of 14 residues. Germline values: CDR1 SNHLY, CDR2 FYNNEI. V shed 5 bases, J shed 6 bases, and the junction held 5 bases outside the gene matches. DNA of the CDR3: TGTGCCAGCAGTCTTAGCGGGGAGCCCGGGGAGCTGTTTTTT. The encoded protein is CASSLSGEPGELFF. Using reference TRBV2 and TRBJ2-2 for the parts outside the CDR3, the full variable domain is EPEVTQTPSHQVTQMGQEVILRCVPISNHLYFYWYRQILGQKVEFLVSFYNNEISEKSEIFDDQFSVERPDGSNFTLKIRSTKLEDSAMYFCASSLSGEPGELFFGEGSRLTVL.

CDR3 protein: CASNPGGGINEQFF. Written as DNA, the CDR3 is TGTGCCAGCAATCCGGGGGGGGGTATCAATGAGCAGTTCTTC. The chain uses TRBV12-3 or TRBV12-4 and TRBJ2-1, with 8 nucleotides matching TRBD2. The length of the CDR3 is 14 residues. V was clipped by 7 bases and J by 6 bases; unmatched bases: 8.

This clonotype was picked up many times. The chain carries TRBV7-4 and TRBJ2-3; no definite D call. This CDR3 is 12 amino acids long. Germline V CDR1 and CDR2: SGHVT, SQSDAQ. Between the trimmed V and J ends, which lost 1 base and 5 bases, there was a span of 4 bases. The CDR3, as DNA: TGTGCCAGCAGCTTAGGAATAGATACGCAGTATTTT. As protein: CASSLGIDTQYF.

The chain carries TRBV27 and TRBJ1-1; no reliable D call. With 7 bases removed from V and 4 bases from J, the gap between germline ends came to 13 bases. CDR3 length: 13 amino acids. Per germline, CDR1 MNHEY and CDR2 SMNVEV (reference sequence). The CDR3 loop reads CASTRLRGTEAFF. The CDR3 coding sequence is TGTGCCAGCACCCGCCTTCGGGGCACTGAAGCTTTCTTT.

This clonotype was observed a handful of times. The chain is built from TRBV27 and TRBJ1-2; 10 positions match TRBD1. CDR3 length: 13 residues. The trim removed 6 bases at V and 6 bases at J, leaving 4 bases unmatched. The germline CDR1 and CDR2 sequences are MNHEY and SMNVEV (reference sequence). CDR3 region: CASRGDRGNGYTF. The DNA of the CDR3 is TGTGCCAGCAGAGGGGACAGGGGAAATGGCTACACCTTC.